A selection of T cell receptor beta chains follows, all from one sample in a study of long-term antiretroviral therapy in people with HIV. TCRdb's copy holds only in-frame clones and misses some; the assay was immunoSEQ multiplex PCR. The sample carries over 30,000 clones, about four fifths recorded once. Sequencing was performed on unsorted PBMCs, taken 1.9 years after starting antiretroviral therapy. These receptors originate from a young man with HIV. Both conserved end residues are part of each CDR3. The order of the fields is J gene, clone size, D gene, V gene, CDR3 length, CDR3 DNA, CDR3 protein. A D gene is named only where the DNA matches it firmly. A clone size is listed for some rows: how often the clone was seen (once, few, many), or a class if it is expanded.

J gene: TRBJ1-4
clone size: -
D gene: -
V gene: TRBV6-5
CDR3 length: 15
CDR3 DNA: TGTGCCAGCAGTTACCGGGGGGCAACTAATGAAAAACTGTTTTTT
CDR3 protein: CASSYRGATNEKLFF

J gene: TRBJ2-7
clone size: few
D gene: -
V gene: TRBV6-1
CDR3 length: 16
CDR3 DNA: TGTGCCAGCAGTGAAGGACGGAATCCACGGGTTGGGGAGCAGTACTTC
CDR3 protein: CASSEGRNPRVGEQYF

J gene: TRBJ2-1
clone size: -
D gene: TRBD1
V gene: TRBV7-2
CDR3 length: 15
CDR3 DNA: TGTGCCAGCAGCTTAAGGGACAGCCCAAGAAATGAGCAGTTCTTC
CDR3 protein: CASSLRDSPRNEQFF

J gene: TRBJ2-3
clone size: -
D gene: -
V gene: TRBV27
CDR3 length: 14
CDR3 DNA: TGTGCCAGCAGTTTAGCACAGGGAGTAGATACGCAGTATTTT
CDR3 protein: CASSLAQGVDTQYF

J gene: TRBJ1-4
clone size: -
D gene: -
V gene: TRBV7-6
CDR3 length: 14
CDR3 DNA: TGTGCCAGCAGCTACACAGCAACTAATGAAAAACTGTTTTTT
CDR3 protein: CASSYTATNEKLFF

J gene: TRBJ2-7
clone size: few
D gene: -
V gene: TRBV7-3
CDR3 length: 14
CDR3 DNA: TGTGCCAGCAGCCCTACAGGGTCTCCCTACGAGCAGTACTTC
CDR3 protein: CASSPTGSPYEQYF

J gene: TRBJ2-2
clone size: -
D gene: -
V gene: TRBV4-1
CDR3 length: 15
CDR3 DNA: TGCGCCAGCAGCCAAGCACTAGTCTACACCGGGGAGCTGTTTTTT
CDR3 protein: CASSQALVYTGELFF

J gene: TRBJ1-2
clone size: few
D gene: -
V gene: TRBV7-9
CDR3 length: 15
CDR3 DNA: TGTGCCAGCAGCTTCGGGACGCCGGCTAACTATGGCTACACCTTC
CDR3 protein: CASSFGTPANYGYTF

J gene: TRBJ1-1
clone size: -
D gene: -
V gene: TRBV4-1
CDR3 length: 11
CDR3 DNA: TGCGCCAGCAGCGGTAACACTGAAGCTTTCTTT
CDR3 protein: CASSGNTEAFF

J gene: TRBJ1-5
clone size: -
D gene: -
V gene: TRBV2
CDR3 length: 14
CDR3 DNA: TGTGCCAGCAGCCTACCGACAGCTTATCAGCCCCAGCATTTT
CDR3 protein: CASSLPTAYQPQHF

J gene: TRBJ2-5
clone size: -
D gene: TRBD1
V gene: TRBV5-4
CDR3 length: 14
CDR3 DNA: TGTGCCAGCAGCGTATCGACAGGGGGAGAGACCCAGTACTTC
CDR3 protein: CASSVSTGGETQYF

J gene: TRBJ1-5
clone size: -
D gene: -
V gene: TRBV7-9
CDR3 length: 14
CDR3 DNA: TGTGCCAGCAGCCAAGAGGGTGGAGAGCAGCCCCAGCATTTT
CDR3 protein: CASSQEGGEQPQHF

J gene: TRBJ2-2
clone size: -
D gene: -
V gene: TRBV6-1
CDR3 length: 15
CDR3 DNA: TGTGCCAGCACCCGCGAGGGCGGGATCACCGGGGAGCTGTTTTTT
CDR3 protein: CASTREGGITGELFF

J gene: TRBJ1-1
clone size: -
D gene: -
V gene: TRBV6-1
CDR3 length: 14
CDR3 DNA: TGTGCCAGCAGTGAAGCGGTGGGTGAGAAAGAAGCTTTCTTT
CDR3 protein: CASSEAVGEKEAFF

J gene: TRBJ1-4
clone size: -
D gene: -
V gene: TRBV25-1
CDR3 length: 15
CDR3 DNA: TGTGCCAGCAGACAGGGTCACGGCGGGGGTGAAAAACTGTTTTTT
CDR3 protein: CASRQGHGGGEKLFF

J gene: TRBJ2-3
clone size: once
D gene: TRBD2
V gene: TRBV2
CDR3 length: 17
CDR3 DNA: TGTGCCAGCAGTGGGGGACTAGCGGGACCTAGCACAGATACGCAGTATTTT
CDR3 protein: CASSGGLAGPSTDTQYF

J gene: TRBJ2-7
clone size: -
D gene: TRBD1
V gene: TRBV5-1
CDR3 length: 16
CDR3 DNA: TGCGCCAGCAGCTTGTACTTGGGGCAGGGGGCGGCCGAGCAGTACTTC
CDR3 protein: CASSLYLGQGAAEQYF

J gene: TRBJ1-3
clone size: -
D gene: -
V gene: TRBV5-6
CDR3 length: 17
CDR3 DNA: TGTGCCAGCAGCTTGGGACCGAGCAAACCAACTGGAAACACCATATATTTT
CDR3 protein: CASSLGPSKPTGNTIYF

J gene: TRBJ1-3
clone size: -
D gene: -
V gene: TRBV28
CDR3 length: 12
CDR3 DNA: TGTGCCAGCCACATACCTGGAAACACCATATATTTT
CDR3 protein: CASHIPGNTIYF

J gene: TRBJ2-1
clone size: -
D gene: TRBD2
V gene: TRBV27
CDR3 length: 16
CDR3 DNA: TGTGCCAGCAGGCTTAGGACTAGCGGGCCCTACAATGAGCAGTTCTTC
CDR3 protein: CASRLRTSGPYNEQFF

J gene: TRBJ1-4
clone size: -
D gene: TRBD1
V gene: TRBV6-5
CDR3 length: 15
CDR3 DNA: TGTGCCAGCACCTCAAGAGGGGGCACTAATGAAAAACTGTTTTTT
CDR3 protein: CASTSRGGTNEKLFF

J gene: TRBJ1-6
clone size: -
D gene: -
V gene: TRBV6-1
CDR3 length: 15
CDR3 DNA: TGTGCCAGCAGGGAAGGACTCACCGCCGGTTCACCCCTCCACTTT
CDR3 protein: CASREGLTAGSPLHF

J gene: TRBJ2-5
clone size: -
D gene: -
V gene: TRBV5-4
CDR3 length: 16
CDR3 DNA: TGTGCCAGCAGCTCCGCCCTCAGGGGACTCCAAGAGACCCAGTACTTC
CDR3 protein: CASSSALRGLQETQYF

J gene: TRBJ1-1
clone size: -
D gene: -
V gene: TRBV12-5
CDR3 length: 12
CDR3 DNA: TGTGCTAGTGGTTTAGAGGACACTGAAGCTTTCTTT
CDR3 protein: CASGLEDTEAFF

J gene: TRBJ1-4
clone size: -
D gene: -
V gene: TRBV14
CDR3 length: 14
CDR3 DNA: TGTGCCAGCAGCCAACTCAACGGTAATGAAAAACTGTTTTTT
CDR3 protein: CASSQLNGNEKLFF

J gene: TRBJ1-2
clone size: few
D gene: -
V gene: TRBV9
CDR3 length: 14
CDR3 DNA: TGTGCCAGCAGCCCACGGGAATTGGTCTATGGCTACACCTTC
CDR3 protein: CASSPRELVYGYTF

J gene: TRBJ2-2
clone size: -
D gene: TRBD1
V gene: TRBV4-1
CDR3 length: 16
CDR3 DNA: TGCGCCAGCAGCCAAGAGACAGGGTATACGGCCGGGGAGCTGTTTTTT
CDR3 protein: CASSQETGYTAGELFF

J gene: TRBJ1-3
clone size: -
D gene: TRBD1
V gene: TRBV28
CDR3 length: 16
CDR3 DNA: TGTGCCAGCAGCCCACCTAGCGGACAGGGAGGGAACACCATATATTTT
CDR3 protein: CASSPPSGQGGNTIYF

J gene: TRBJ2-3
clone size: -
D gene: -
V gene: TRBV7-6
CDR3 length: 15
CDR3 DNA: TGTGCCAGCAGTCGGCTGGAGGGCGCCGCAGATACGCAGTATTTT
CDR3 protein: CASSRLEGAADTQYF

J gene: TRBJ2-1
clone size: -
D gene: -
V gene: TRBV27
CDR3 length: 14
CDR3 DNA: TGTGCCAGCACCCGGGGCAGTACTACGGGTGAGCAGTTCTTC
CDR3 protein: CASTRGSTTGEQFF

J gene: TRBJ2-1
clone size: -
D gene: -
V gene: TRBV9
CDR3 length: 15
CDR3 DNA: TGTGCCAGCAGCGCGAGGGGACATTCCTACAATGAGCAGTTCTTC
CDR3 protein: CASSARGHSYNEQFF

J gene: TRBJ2-3
clone size: -
D gene: -
V gene: TRBV2
CDR3 length: 13
CDR3 DNA: TGTGCCAGCAGTGAAGGAGTTTCAGATACGCAGTATTTT
CDR3 protein: CASSEGVSDTQYF

J gene: TRBJ2-1
clone size: -
D gene: -
V gene: TRBV7-9
CDR3 length: 15
CDR3 DNA: TGTGCCAGCAGCTTAGCTATGGTAAATTTATATGAGCAGTTCTTC
CDR3 protein: CASSLAMVNLYEQFF

J gene: TRBJ2-1
clone size: -
D gene: TRBD2
V gene: TRBV11-3
CDR3 length: 16
CDR3 DNA: TGTGCCAGCAGCAAAATAGCGGGGGGCAACTACAATGAGCAGTTCTTC
CDR3 protein: CASSKIAGGNYNEQFF

J gene: TRBJ2-1
clone size: -
D gene: TRBD2
V gene: TRBV5-1
CDR3 length: 15
CDR3 DNA: TGCGCCAGCAGCTTGGGGATAGCGGGACTCAATGAGCAGTTCTTC
CDR3 protein: CASSLGIAGLNEQFF

J gene: TRBJ1-1
clone size: few
D gene: -
V gene: TRBV7-9
CDR3 length: 12
CDR3 DNA: TGTGCCAGCAGCTTGGGCCCCACTGAAGCTTTCTTT
CDR3 protein: CASSLGPTEAFF

J gene: TRBJ1-1
clone size: -
D gene: -
V gene: TRBV6-6
CDR3 length: 13
CDR3 DNA: TGTGCCAGCAGTTACACAGCGAACACTGAAGCTTTCTTT
CDR3 protein: CASSYTANTEAFF

J gene: TRBJ2-1
clone size: -
D gene: -
V gene: TRBV27
CDR3 length: 13
CDR3 DNA: TGTGCCAGCAGTTTGCGTGCTTTCAATGAGCAGTTCTTC
CDR3 protein: CASSLRAFNEQFF

J gene: TRBJ2-5
clone size: -
D gene: TRBD1
V gene: TRBV5-5
CDR3 length: 15
CDR3 DNA: TGTGCCAGCAGCGTCGGGACAGGGGGATCGGAGACCCAGTACTTC
CDR3 protein: CASSVGTGGSETQYF

J gene: TRBJ1-6
clone size: few
D gene: -
V gene: TRBV28
CDR3 length: 13
CDR3 DNA: TGTGCCAGCAGCCAATGGGGGAATTCACCCCTCCACTTT
CDR3 protein: CASSQWGNSPLHF

J gene: TRBJ1-2
clone size: few
D gene: TRBD1
V gene: TRBV9
CDR3 length: 15
CDR3 DNA: TGTGCCAGCAGCGTAGGACAGGGAACTAACTATGGCTACACCTTC
CDR3 protein: CASSVGQGTNYGYTF

J gene: TRBJ2-1
clone size: -
D gene: TRBD2
V gene: TRBV7-3
CDR3 length: 18
CDR3 DNA: TGTGCCAGCAGCTTAATTCCCCAGGGCGGGGGGGCCGGCAATGAGCAGTTCTTC
CDR3 protein: CASSLIPQGGGAGNEQFF

J gene: TRBJ2-3
clone size: -
D gene: TRBD1
V gene: TRBV27
CDR3 length: 19
CDR3 DNA: TGTGCCAGCAGTTTATCGTTTAGGGGACAGCAATACCGCACAGATACGCAGTATTTT
CDR3 protein: CASSLSFRGQQYRTDTQYF

J gene: TRBJ2-3
clone size: -
D gene: -
V gene: TRBV20-1
CDR3 length: 11
CDR3 DNA: TGCAGTGCTCCCCGGGGGGATACGCAGTATTTT
CDR3 protein: CSAPRGDTQYF

J gene: TRBJ2-5
clone size: -
D gene: TRBD1
V gene: TRBV5-1
CDR3 length: 14
CDR3 DNA: TGCGCCAGCAGCTTTGGACAGGGGAAAGAGACCCAGTACTTC
CDR3 protein: CASSFGQGKETQYF

J gene: TRBJ1-2
clone size: -
D gene: -
V gene: TRBV19
CDR3 length: 14
CDR3 DNA: TGTGCCAGTAGTATCGACAGAACTAACTATGGCTACACCTTC
CDR3 protein: CASSIDRTNYGYTF

J gene: TRBJ2-5
clone size: -
D gene: TRBD2
V gene: TRBV7-6
CDR3 length: 16
CDR3 DNA: TGTGCCAGCAGCCCAGCCGGGGGGGCCGGTCGAGAGACCCAGTACTTC
CDR3 protein: CASSPAGGAGRETQYF

J gene: TRBJ1-1
clone size: -
D gene: TRBD1
V gene: TRBV11-2
CDR3 length: 13
CDR3 DNA: TGTGCCAGCAGCCCCAACAGGGGCACTGAAGCTTTCTTT
CDR3 protein: CASSPNRGTEAFF

J gene: TRBJ2-7
clone size: -
D gene: -
V gene: TRBV10-3
CDR3 length: 16
CDR3 DNA: TGTGCCATCGCCCGACAGGACGCGGTACTTCGACGCGAGCAGTACTTC
CDR3 protein: CAIARQDAVLRREQYF

J gene: TRBJ1-2
clone size: -
D gene: -
V gene: TRBV10-3
CDR3 length: 13
CDR3 DNA: TGTGCCATCAGTGAGCTCGGGGAATACGGCTACACCTTC
CDR3 protein: CAISELGEYGYTF